One and the same sample provided the 19 T cell receptor beta chains below, sequenced in a study of blood T cells in healthy people across ages. The second PCR ran roughly 6 to 12 cycles with a sample-barcoded 5' primer and J-beta primers. TCRdb reprocessed the 5' RACE reads with MiXCR, giving one entry per CDR3 protein. The repertoire holds hundreds of thousands of distinct CDR3 sequences, with approximately 52% as singletons. Sequences were obtained from blood. These receptors originate from an elderly woman in good health.

Concerning this clonotype itself: A single base separates this from a much larger clone, so it may be a read error. J is TRBJ2-5 and V is TRBV9; TRBD2 agrees at 8 bases. CDR1 is SGDLS, CDR2 YYNGEE, per germline. The CDR3 loop spans 16 amino acids. The J segment lost 11 bases and the V segment lost 6 bases, leaving 21 bases of the junction unmatched. The CDR3 nucleotides are TGTGCCAGCACCCGAAAAGGTAGCGGGAATGCCGGTGAGCAGTACTTC. Protein: CASTRKGSGNAGEQYF.

The chain uses TRBV5-1 and TRBJ2-5; a weak D match, TRBD2 (6 bases). V was trimmed by 0 bases and J by 1 base, leaving 22 bases between them. The CDR3 has 19 residues. The germline V gene has CDR1 SGHRS and CDR2 YFSETQ. The CDR3 reads CASSLAPGGNGGAQETQYF. In DNA, the CDR3 is TGCGCCAGCAGCTTGGCCCCTGGCGGGAATGGAGGGGCCCAAGAGACCCAGTACTTC.

The J gene is TRBJ1-2, the V gene TRBV30; TRBD1 aligns across 7 bases. The length of the CDR3 is 14 residues. CDR1 and CDR2 from the germline V gene are GTSNPN and SVGIG (reference sequence). The ends lost 1 base at V and 4 bases at J; junction bases unmatched: 6. The DNA for the CDR3 is TGTGCCTGGAGTGCACACAGGGGTGGCTATGGCTACACCTTC. Translated: CAWSAHRGGYGYTF.

Written as DNA, the CDR3 is TGTGCCAGCAGTCCCGGGACAGTAAATTCACCCCTCCACTTT. Amino acids: CASSPGTVNSPLHF. The chain carries TRBV28 and TRBJ1-6, with 7 bases matching TRBD1. The CDR3 spans 14 residues. J gave up 7 bases and V 5 bases, and 5 bases lay outside the gene matches. CDR1 is MDHEN and CDR2 is SYDVKM in the germline V gene.

This clonotype showed up many times. The rearrangement uses TRBV2 and TRBJ2-5; TRBD1 is a possible D gene (5 bases). The germline V and J ends were trimmed by 6 bases and 2 bases, with 7 bases remaining between them. The length of the CDR3 is 12 residues. The V gene's germline CDR1 is SNHLY and CDR2 FYNNEI. The chain's CDR3 is CASRQGQETQYF. In DNA, the CDR3 is TGTGCCAGCAGGCAGGGTCAAGAGACCCAGTACTTC.

The chain uses TRBV15 and TRBJ1-2, with 7 bases aligning to TRBD1. Losses at the gene ends were 1 base for V and 2 bases for J; bases not matched to a gene: 4. The germline V gene encodes CDR1 LNHNV and CDR2 YYDKDF (reference sequence). This CDR3 contains 15 residues. CDR3 bases: TGTGCCACCAGCAGAGCTGACAGGGCCAACTATGGCTACACCTTC. It translates to CATSRADRANYGYTF.

The chain recombines TRBV28 with TRBJ1-4; no clear D. The CDR3 contains 15 residues. Germline V gives CDR1 MDHEN, CDR2 SYDVKM. V was trimmed by 5 bases and J by 0 bases, leaving 10 bases between them. CDR3 bases: TGTGCCAGCAGTCTAACAGTTGCAACTAATGAAAAACTGTTTTTT. As protein: CASSLTVATNEKLFF.

About this clonotype: A clone one base away is much larger, so this may be a read error. The V call is TRBV10-3, the J call TRBJ1-2; D not resolved. Trimming pared 3 bases from V and 10 bases from J, leaving 9 bases between. This CDR3 contains 11 residues. Germline loops: CDR1 ENHRY, CDR2 SYGVKD. For the CDR3, the DNA is TGTGCCATCAGTGAAGCGAAGGACTACACCTTC. Translation: CAISEAKDYTF.

The chain employs TRBV27 and TRBJ2-2; 13 nucleotides line up with TRBD2. Germline CDR1 MNHEY, CDR2 SMNVEV (reference sequence). This CDR3 spans 18 amino acids. V shed 1 base, J shed 8 bases, and the junction held 10 bases outside the gene matches. The CDR3 protein is CASSLLWTSGGLRGELFF. In DNA form, the CDR3 reads TGTGCCAGCAGTTTATTGTGGACTAGCGGGGGTCTACGAGGGGAGCTGTTTTTT.

V gene TRBV29-1 combines with J gene TRBJ2-1; D is unclear. The CDR3 has 15 amino acids. The V and J ends lost 0 bases and 7 bases respectively, with 16 bases between them. The germline gives CDR1 SQVTM, CDR2 ANQGSEA. The CDR3 loop is CSVEDGLVRTNEQFF. CDR3 bases: TGCAGCGTTGAAGATGGCCTAGTTCGCACAAATGAGCAGTTCTTC.

Ten or more counts support this clonotype. The rearrangement uses TRBV9 and TRBJ1-5; D unclear. The CDR3 has 14 amino acids. From germline, CDR1 is SGDLS and CDR2 YYNGEE. V lost 3 bases, J lost 2 bases, and 9 bases lay in between. The CDR3 here is CASSAPGGNQPQHF. The CDR3 DNA is TGTGCCAGCAGCGCGCCCGGGGGCAATCAGCCCCAGCATTTT.

Points on this clonotype: Given a much more abundant clone one base away, this may be a read error. The chain uses TRBV2 and TRBJ2-3; possible D gene TRBD2, 6 bases. There are 16 residues in the CDR3. Germline V gene data show CDR1 as SNHLY and CDR2 as FYNNEI. The CDR3 nucleotides are TGTGCCGGCAGTTTGCGGGGAGCGGTGGGCACAGATACGCAGTATTTT. Protein: CAGSLRGAVGTDTQYF.

The chain joins TRBV5-1 to TRBJ2-7; 9 bases are shared with TRBD1. The CDR3 spans 13 residues. The V segment lost 5 bases and the J segment 6 bases; nucleotides outside the gene matches: 6. Germline loops: CDR1 SGHRS, CDR2 YFSETQ. The CDR3 loop reads CASRPGTGSEQYF. The CDR3 DNA sequence: TGCGCCAGCAGACCCGGGACAGGGAGCGAGCAGTACTTC.

This clonotype was detected ten times or more. The chain uses TRBV12-3 or TRBV12-4 and TRBJ2-1; 8 bases align to TRBD1. V lost 4 bases to trimming and J lost 2 bases; unmatched junction nucleotides: 7. The CDR3 spans 16 residues. The CDR3 is CASSWAGTGTYNEQFF. The CDR3 region has the DNA TGTGCCAGCAGTTGGGCCGGGACAGGCACCTACAATGAGCAGTTCTTC.

This clonotype was seen at least ten times. V is TRBV5-1 and J is TRBJ2-7; D is possibly TRBD1 or TRBD2 (5 bases each). This CDR3 region has 16 residues. V was clipped by 3 bases and J by 3 bases, with 19 bases between them. Per germline, CDR1 SGHRS and CDR2 YFSETQ. The CDR3: CASSSPNGRDVYEQYF. The CDR3 coding sequence is TGCGCCAGCAGCTCGCCTAACGGTCGGGACGTCTACGAGCAGTACTTC.

J is TRBJ2-1 and V is TRBV4-3; D is unresolved. This CDR3 has 13 amino acids. Germline CDR1 LGHNA, CDR2 YSLEER. Between the trimmed V and J ends, which lost 4 bases and 5 bases, there was a span of 9 bases. CDR3 nucleotides: TGCGCCAGCAGCCGCCGAGCAGACAATGAGCAGTTCTTC. It encodes CASSRRADNEQFF.

The chain is built from TRBV4-3 and TRBJ2-7, with 11 positions matching TRBD2. Trimming removed 1 base from V and 7 bases from J; junction bases left unmatched: 6. The CDR3 runs to 15 residues. Germline CDR1 and CDR2: LGHNA and YSLEER. CDR3 coding DNA: TGCGCCAGCAGCCAAGGAAGTAGGACTAGCGGGGAGCAGTACTTC. As protein: CASSQGSRTSGEQYF.

As concerns this clonotype: The missing conserved phenylalanine or tryptophan at the end of this CDR3 makes a read error likely. This chain connects TRBV7-2 to TRBJ2-1; a possible D gene is TRBD2 (6 bases). Per the germline V gene, CDR1 is SGHTA and CDR2 is FQGNSA. This CDR3 comprises 16 residues. For the CDR3, the DNA is TGTGCCAGCGCAAAAATGGGGGGTTCCTCCTGCAATGAGCAGTTCTCC. It translates to CASAKMGGSSCNEQFS.

The chain links TRBV20-1 to TRBJ1-5; the D is unclear. The CDR3 is 14 residues long. Trimming shortened V by 4 bases and J by 0 bases, and 10 bases separated the two germline ends. The germline V gene encodes CDR1 DFQATT and CDR2 SNEGSKA (reference sequence). The CDR3 bases are TGCAGTGCTAAAGTTCTTGATAGCAATCAGCCCCAGCATTTT. Translated: CSAKVLDSNQPQHF.